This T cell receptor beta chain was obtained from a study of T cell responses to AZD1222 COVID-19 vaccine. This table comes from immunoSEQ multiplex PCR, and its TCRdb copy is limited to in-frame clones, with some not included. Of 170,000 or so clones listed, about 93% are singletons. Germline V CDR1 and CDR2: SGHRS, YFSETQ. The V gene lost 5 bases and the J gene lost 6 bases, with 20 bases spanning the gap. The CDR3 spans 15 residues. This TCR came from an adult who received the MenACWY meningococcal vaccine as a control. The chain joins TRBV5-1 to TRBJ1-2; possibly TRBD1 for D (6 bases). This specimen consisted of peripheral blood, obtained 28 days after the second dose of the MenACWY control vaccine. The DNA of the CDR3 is TGCGCCAGCAGTCCGGTAGAGGGGGGCGCCCATGGCTACACCTTC. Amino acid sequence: CASSPVEGGAHGYTF.